This TCR beta chain was sequenced in a study of blood T cells in healthy people across ages. V lost 6 bases and J lost 6, with 18 bases in between. The CDR3 length is 15 residues. Then a second PCR, running roughly 7 to 11 cycles, was carried out with a sample-barcoded 5' primer and a J-beta primer mix. TCRdb analysed the 5' RACE reads with MiXCR anew, one entry per CDR3 protein. The sample holds around 1.7 million distinct CDR3 sequences, 28% seen once. This TCR derives from a young woman in good health. What was sequenced was blood. The chain recombines TRBV12-3 or TRBV12-4 with TRBJ2-1; no reliable D call. For the CDR3, the DNA is TGTGCCAGCAGCTACAACCCGACCCCCCCCAATGAGCAGTTCTTC. Translation: CASSYNPTPPNEQFF.